This T cell receptor beta chain was observed in a study of blood T cells in healthy people across ages. Study outcomes and limitations: Whereas aged donors had fewer naive CD4+ cells, long-lived donors had more of them and higher diversity.

This CDR3 spans 13 amino acids. V was clipped by 2 bases and J by 11 bases, with 14 bases between them. The germline V gene encodes CDR1 SGHKS and CDR2 YYEKEE (reference sequence). Peripheral blood samples of approximately 10 milliliters were drawn from each donor. A few counts support this clonotype. Its antigen is unknown. Alongside a J-beta primer mix, a sample-barcoded 5' primer served in a second PCR lasting about 7 to 11 cycles. MiXCR was run by TCRdb on the 5' RACE reads, yielding one entry per CDR3 protein. The sample records 1.5 million to 2 million distinct CDR3 sequences, 30% to 40% being singletons.

V gene TRBV5-5 combines with J gene TRBJ1-5, with D hard to call. The clonotype was recovered from a woman aged 25-40 years in good health. Sequenced sample: blood. The DNA for the CDR3 is TGTGCCAGCAGCTTCTCTCTTACGGGATCCCAGCATTTT. Its protein product is CASSFSLTGSQHF.